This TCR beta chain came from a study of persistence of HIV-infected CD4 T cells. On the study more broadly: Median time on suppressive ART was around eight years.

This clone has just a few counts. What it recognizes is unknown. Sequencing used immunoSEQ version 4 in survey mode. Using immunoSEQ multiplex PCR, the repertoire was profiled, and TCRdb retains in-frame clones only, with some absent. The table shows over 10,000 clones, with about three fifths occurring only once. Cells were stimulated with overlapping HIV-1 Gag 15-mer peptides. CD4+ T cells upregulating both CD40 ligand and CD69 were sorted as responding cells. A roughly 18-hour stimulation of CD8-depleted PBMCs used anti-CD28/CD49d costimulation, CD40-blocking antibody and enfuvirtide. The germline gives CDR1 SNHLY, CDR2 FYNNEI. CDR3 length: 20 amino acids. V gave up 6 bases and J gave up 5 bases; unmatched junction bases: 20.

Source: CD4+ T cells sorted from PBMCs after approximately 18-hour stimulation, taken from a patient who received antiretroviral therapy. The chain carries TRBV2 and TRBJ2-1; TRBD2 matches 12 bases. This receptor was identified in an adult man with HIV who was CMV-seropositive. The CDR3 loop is CASSAFLETSGGLLNNEQFF. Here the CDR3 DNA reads TGTGCCAGCAGCGCTTTTCTGGAGACTAGCGGGGGCCTATTGAACAATGAGCAGTTCTTC.